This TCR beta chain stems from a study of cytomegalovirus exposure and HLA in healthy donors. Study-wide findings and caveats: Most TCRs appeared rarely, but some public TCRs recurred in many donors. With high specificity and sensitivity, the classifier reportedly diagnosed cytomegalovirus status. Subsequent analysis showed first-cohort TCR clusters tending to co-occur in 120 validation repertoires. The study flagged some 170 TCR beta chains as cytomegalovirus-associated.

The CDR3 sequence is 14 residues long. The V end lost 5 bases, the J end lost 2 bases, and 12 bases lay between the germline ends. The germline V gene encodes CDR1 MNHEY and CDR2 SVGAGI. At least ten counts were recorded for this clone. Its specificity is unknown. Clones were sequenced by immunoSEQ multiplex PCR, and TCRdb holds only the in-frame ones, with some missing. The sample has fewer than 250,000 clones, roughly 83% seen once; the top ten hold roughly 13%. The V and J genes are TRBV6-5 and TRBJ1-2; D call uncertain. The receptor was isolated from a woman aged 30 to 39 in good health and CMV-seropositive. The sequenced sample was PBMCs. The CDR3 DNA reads TGTGCCAGCAGTAGGGCAGGACTCAACTATGGCTACACCTTC. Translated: CASSRAGLNYGYTF.